The 7 T cell receptor beta chains given below trace back to one sample, sequenced in a study of CD8 T cells in Susac syndrome. An amount of RNA that ranged from 0.5 to 1 ug was reverse transcribed with random hexamers. TCRdb used MiXCR to reprocess the immunoSEQ multiplex PCR reads, holding one entry per CDR3 protein. The table includes more than 200,000 distinct CDR3 sequences, over 90% detected once. Sequencing input: CD4+ T cells from PBMCs. Receptor source: a human donor with Susac syndrome.

The chain recombines TRBV7-8 with TRBJ1-3; 7 bases are shared with TRBD1. Germline CDR1 and CDR2: SGHVS and FQNEAQ. The CDR3 consists of 16 residues. V trimming: 5 bases; J trimming: 0 bases; junction bases outside the gene matches: 7. This chain's CDR3 is CASSAPGQHSGNTIYF. The DNA for the CDR3 is TGTGCCAGCAGCGCCCCGGGACAGCACTCTGGAAACACCATATATTTT. Drawing the rest from reference TRBV7-8 and TRBJ1-3, the complete variable domain is GAGVSQSPRYKVAKRGQDVALRCDPISGHVSLFWYQQALGQGPEFLTYFQNEAQLDKSGLPSDRFFAERPEGSVSTLKIQRTQQEDSAVYLCASSAPGQHSGNTIYFGEGSWLTVV.

V is TRBV7-8 and J is TRBJ2-3; D might be TRBD2 (6 bases). Trimming left V 4 bases short and J 6 bases short, with 8 bases between. The CDR3 consists of 12 residues. The germline CDR1 and CDR2 sequences are SGHVS and FQNEAQ. The CDR3 DNA follows: TGTGCCAGCAGCTCCGCGGGGGATACGCAGTATTTT. This encodes CASSSAGDTQYF.

The chain joins TRBV5-1 to TRBJ1-1; 8 nucleotides match TRBD1. The CDR3 totals 14 residues. J gave up 5 bases and V 4 bases, and 7 bases lay outside the gene matches. Germline V gene lookup returns CDR1 SGHRS and CDR2 YFSETQ. CDR3 sequence: CASSHGQGGTEAFF. The DNA of the CDR3 is TGCGCCAGCAGCCATGGACAGGGAGGGACTGAAGCTTTCTTT.

This clonotype was detected only a few times. V gene TRBV12-3 or TRBV12-4 combines with J gene TRBJ1-1; unclear D gene. CDR3 length equals 12 residues. V was trimmed by 5 bases and J by 4 bases, leaving 8 bases between them. In nucleotides, the CDR3 is TGTGCCAGCAGTCCATCGGGCACTGAAGCTTTCTTT. Its protein is CASSPSGTEAFF.

V usage is TRBV29-1 and J usage is TRBJ1-2; 8 nucleotides match TRBD1. There are 13 residues in the CDR3. Looked up from germline, CDR1 is SQVTM and CDR2 is ANQGSEA. Germline trimming cut 1 base from V and 4 bases from J; bases unmatched to any gene: 2. CDR3: CSVEVDRAYGYTF. The CDR3 coding sequence is TGCAGCGTTGAAGTGGACAGGGCCTATGGCTACACCTTC.

In its sample, this clonotype was seen once. The rearrangement links TRBV6-5 to TRBJ2-7; unclear D gene. Germline CDR1 and CDR2: MNHEY and SVGAGI. The CDR3 spans 13 residues. Between the trimmed V and J ends, which lost 4 bases and 2 bases, there was a span of 9 bases. The CDR3 spells CASSSRSTYEQYF. Here the CDR3 DNA reads TGTGCCAGCAGTTCACGCAGTACCTACGAGCAGTACTTC.

The rearrangement links TRBV28 to TRBJ2-7, with D maybe TRBD1 (6 bases). V dropped 4 bases and J dropped 4 bases, with 14 bases sitting between them. Germline values: CDR1 MDHEN, CDR2 SYDVKM. This CDR3 spans 14 amino acids. This CDR3 reads CASSSSGTFYEQYF. CDR3 coding DNA: TGTGCCAGCAGTTCCTCCGGGACATTTTACGAGCAGTACTTC.